This T cell receptor (beta chain) was observed in a study of T-cell reconstitution after alpha-beta-depleted transplantation in children. Germline V gives CDR1 SGHTA, CDR2 FQGNSA. Trimming removed 2 bases from V and 3 bases from J, with 3 bases in between. CDR3 length: 12 amino acids. Ten or more counts support this clonotype. For TCRbeta, the library was prepared with unique molecular identifiers. TCRdb re-called the PCR reads through MiXCR, storing one row per CDR3 protein. The sample comprises some 400,000 distinct CDR3 sequences, about a fifth of which are singletons, and 3.5% to 4% rests with the top ten.

The sample was PBMCs from the stem cell graft donor, taken from the stem cell graft. This sequence was found in a human donor who donated a stem cell graft to a child with acute myeloid leukemia. The gene calls are TRBV7-2 and TRBJ2-3; D uncertain. In DNA form, the CDR3 reads TGTGCCAGCAGCTTAATGACAGATACGCAGTATTTT. This sequence encodes CASSLMTDTQYF.